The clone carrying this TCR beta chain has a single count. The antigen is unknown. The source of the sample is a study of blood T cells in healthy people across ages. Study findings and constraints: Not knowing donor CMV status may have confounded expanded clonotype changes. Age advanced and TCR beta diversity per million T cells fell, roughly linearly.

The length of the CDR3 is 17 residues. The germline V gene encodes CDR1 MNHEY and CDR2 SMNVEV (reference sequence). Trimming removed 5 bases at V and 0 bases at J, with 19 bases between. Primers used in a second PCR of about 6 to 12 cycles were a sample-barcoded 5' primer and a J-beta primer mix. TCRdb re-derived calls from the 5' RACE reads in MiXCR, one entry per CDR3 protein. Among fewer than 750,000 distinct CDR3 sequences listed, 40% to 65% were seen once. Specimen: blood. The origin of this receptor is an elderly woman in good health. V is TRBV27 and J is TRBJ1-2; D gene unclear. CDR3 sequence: CASSRSKGPTSNYGYTF. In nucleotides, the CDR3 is TGTGCCAGCAGTCGTTCGAAGGGCCCGACCTCTAACTATGGCTACACCTTC.